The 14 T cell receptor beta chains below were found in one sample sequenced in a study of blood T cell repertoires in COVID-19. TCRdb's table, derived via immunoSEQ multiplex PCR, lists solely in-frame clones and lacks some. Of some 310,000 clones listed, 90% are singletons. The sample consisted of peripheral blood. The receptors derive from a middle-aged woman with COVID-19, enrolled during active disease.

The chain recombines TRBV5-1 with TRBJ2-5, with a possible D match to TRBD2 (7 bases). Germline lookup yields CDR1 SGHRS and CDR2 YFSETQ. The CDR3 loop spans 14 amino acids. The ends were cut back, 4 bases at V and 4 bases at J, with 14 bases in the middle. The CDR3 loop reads CASSLTGRVETQYF. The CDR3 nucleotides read TGCGCCAGCAGCCTCACAGGGAGGGTAGAGACCCAGTACTTC. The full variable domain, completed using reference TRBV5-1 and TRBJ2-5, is KAGVTQTPRYLIKTRGQQVTLSCSPISGHRSVSWYQQTPGQGLQFLFEYFSETQRNKGNFPGRFSGRQFSNSRSEMNVSTLELGDSALYLCASSLTGRVETQYFGPGTRLLVL.

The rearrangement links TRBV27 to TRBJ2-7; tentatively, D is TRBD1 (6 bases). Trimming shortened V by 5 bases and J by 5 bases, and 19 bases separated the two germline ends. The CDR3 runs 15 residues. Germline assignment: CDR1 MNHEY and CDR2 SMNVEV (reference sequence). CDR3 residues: CASSLTGRGFDEQYF. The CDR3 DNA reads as TGTGCCAGCAGTCTTACAGGCAGGGGATTCGACGAGCAGTACTTC.

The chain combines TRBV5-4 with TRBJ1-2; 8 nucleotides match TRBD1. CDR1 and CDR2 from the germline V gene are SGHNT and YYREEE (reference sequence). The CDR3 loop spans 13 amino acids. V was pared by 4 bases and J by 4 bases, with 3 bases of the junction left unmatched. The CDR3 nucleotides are TGTGCCAGCAGCCAGGACAGGGTCTATGGCTACACCTTC. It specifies CASSQDRVYGYTF.

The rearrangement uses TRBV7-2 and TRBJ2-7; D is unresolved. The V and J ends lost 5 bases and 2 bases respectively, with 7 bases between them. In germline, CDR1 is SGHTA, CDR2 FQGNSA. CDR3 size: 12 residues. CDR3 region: CASSQATYEQYF. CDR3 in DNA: TGTGCCAGCAGCCAGGCCACCTACGAGCAGTACTTC.

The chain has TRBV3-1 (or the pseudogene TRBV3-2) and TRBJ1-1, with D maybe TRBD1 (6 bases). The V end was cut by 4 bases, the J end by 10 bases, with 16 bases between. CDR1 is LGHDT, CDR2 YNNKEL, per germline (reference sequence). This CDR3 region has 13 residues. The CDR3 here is CASSLTGPFGAFF. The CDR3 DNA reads TGTGCCAGCAGCCTGACAGGTCCATTCGGAGCTTTCTTT.

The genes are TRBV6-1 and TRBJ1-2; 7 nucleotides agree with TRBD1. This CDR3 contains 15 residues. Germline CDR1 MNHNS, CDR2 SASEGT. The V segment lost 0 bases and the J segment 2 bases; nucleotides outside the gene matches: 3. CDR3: CASSEAETGNYGYTF. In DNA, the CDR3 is TGTGCCAGCAGTGAAGCGGAGACAGGGAACTATGGCTACACCTTC.

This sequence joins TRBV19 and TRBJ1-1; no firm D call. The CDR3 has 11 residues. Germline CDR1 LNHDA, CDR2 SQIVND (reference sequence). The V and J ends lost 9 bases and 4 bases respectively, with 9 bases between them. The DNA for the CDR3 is TGTGCCAGCCGGAGAGCCACTGAAGCTTTCTTT. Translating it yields CASRRATEAFF.

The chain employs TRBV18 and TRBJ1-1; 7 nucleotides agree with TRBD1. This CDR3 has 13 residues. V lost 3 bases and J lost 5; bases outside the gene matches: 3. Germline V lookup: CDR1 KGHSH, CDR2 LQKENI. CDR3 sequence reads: CASSPQGETEAFF. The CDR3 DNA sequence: TGTGCCAGCTCACCCCAGGGGGAAACTGAAGCTTTCTTT.

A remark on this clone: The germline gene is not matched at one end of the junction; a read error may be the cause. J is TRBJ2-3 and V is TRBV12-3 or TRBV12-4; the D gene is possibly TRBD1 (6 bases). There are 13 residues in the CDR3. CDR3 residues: CASSLGGADTQYF. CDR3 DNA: TGTGCCAGCAGCTTAGGGGGAGCAGATACGCAGTATTTT.

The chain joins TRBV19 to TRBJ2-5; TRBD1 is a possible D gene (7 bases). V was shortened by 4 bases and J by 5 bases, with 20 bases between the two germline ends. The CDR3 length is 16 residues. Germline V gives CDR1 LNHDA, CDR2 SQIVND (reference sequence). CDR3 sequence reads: CASSTGRTGGGETQYF. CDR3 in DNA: TGTGCCAGTAGTACTGGAAGGACAGGCGGAGGGGAGACCCAGTACTTC.

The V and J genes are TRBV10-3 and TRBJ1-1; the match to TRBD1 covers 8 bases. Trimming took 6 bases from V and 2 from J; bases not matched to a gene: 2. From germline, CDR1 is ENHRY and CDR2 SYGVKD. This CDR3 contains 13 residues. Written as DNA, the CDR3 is TGTGCCATCAGGGGACAGGCAAACACTGAAGCTTTCTTT. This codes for CAIRGQANTEAFF.

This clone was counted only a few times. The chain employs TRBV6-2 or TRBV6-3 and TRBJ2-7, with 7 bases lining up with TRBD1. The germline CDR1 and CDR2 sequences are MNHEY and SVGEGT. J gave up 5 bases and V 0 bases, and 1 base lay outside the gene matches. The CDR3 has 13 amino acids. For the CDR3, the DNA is TGTGCCAGCAGTTACTCGACAGGGAACGAGCAGTACTTC. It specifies CASSYSTGNEQYF.

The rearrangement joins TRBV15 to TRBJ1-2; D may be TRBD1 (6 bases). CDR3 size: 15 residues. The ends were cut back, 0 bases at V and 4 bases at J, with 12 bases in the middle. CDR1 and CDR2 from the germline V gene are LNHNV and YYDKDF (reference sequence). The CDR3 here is CATSREGDTLYGYTF. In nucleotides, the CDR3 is TGTGCCACCAGCAGAGAGGGGGACACTCTCTATGGCTACACCTTC. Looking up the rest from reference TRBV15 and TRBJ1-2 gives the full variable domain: DAMVIQNPRYQVTQFGKPVTLSCSQTLNHNVMYWYQQKSSQAPKLLFHYYDKDFNNEADTPDNFQSRRPNTSFCFLDIRSPGLGDTAMYLCATSREGDTLYGYTFGSGTRLTVV.

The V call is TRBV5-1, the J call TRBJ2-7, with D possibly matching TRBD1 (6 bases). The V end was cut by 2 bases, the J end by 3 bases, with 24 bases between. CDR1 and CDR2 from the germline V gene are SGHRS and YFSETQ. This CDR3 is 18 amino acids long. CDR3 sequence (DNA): TGCGCCAGCAGCTTCGAGACAGGCGATTGGTCGACTCACTACGAGCAGTACTTC. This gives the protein CASSFETGDWSTHYEQYF. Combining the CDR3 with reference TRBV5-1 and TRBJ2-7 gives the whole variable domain KAGVTQTPRYLIKTRGQQVTLSCSPISGHRSVSWYQQTPGQGLQFLFEYFSETQRNKGNFPGRFSGRQFSNSRSEMNVSTLELGDSALYLCASSFETGDWSTHYEQYFGPGTRLTVT.